The present T cell receptor (beta chain) was sequenced within a study of blood T cells in healthy people across ages. Study-wide results and caveats: Per million T cells, TCR beta diversity dropped about linearly as age rose. TCR beta diversity tracked closely with naive T cell percentage.

A remark on this clonotype: What it binds is not known.

Together with a sample-barcoded 5' primer, a J-beta primer mix was included in a second PCR lasting about 6 to 11 cycles. A 12-random-nucleotide template-switch adaptor tagged each cDNA molecule. A single record per CDR3 protein comes from TCRdb applying MiXCR to the 5' RACE reads. The table records about 700,000 distinct CDR3 sequences, 32% of them present only once. The donors, all healthy, were Caucasians living in Russia, aged 6 to 90. The CDR3 is 14 amino acids. Trimming shortened V by 0 bases and J by 7 bases, and 15 bases separated the two germline ends. Germline lookup yields CDR1 DFQATT and CDR2 SNEGSKA (reference sequence).

This chain joins TRBV20-1 and TRBJ2-5; tentatively, D is TRBD1 (6 bases). Material for sequencing was blood. The source is an elderly woman in good health. This CDR3 reads CSARDPQGWGTQYF. In DNA, the CDR3 is TGCAGTGCTAGAGATCCCCAGGGGTGGGGGACCCAGTACTTC.